Listed here is a single TCR beta chain. The entry originates in a study of T cells after yellow fever vaccination. As for the study in general: Preparing low-cell-number fractions relied on SMART-Seq v4 Ultra Low Input. Study results and limitations: Almost all vaccine-responding clonotypes escaped detection in sorted memory subsets on day 0.

MiXCR, applied by TCRdb to the 5' RACE reads, yields one record per CDR3 protein. The sample holds around 30,000 distinct CDR3 sequences; less than 8% are singletons and the top ten take roughly 23%. CDR1 and CDR2 (germline): DFQATT, SNEGSKA (reference sequence). CDR3 size: 15 residues. V gave up 0 bases and J gave up 2 bases; unmatched junction bases: 5. The rearrangement uses TRBV20-1 and TRBJ2-3; 7 nucleotides agree with TRBD2. This sequence originates from a man younger than 35 who received the YFV17D yellow fever vaccine. Sequences were derived from PBMCs, either bulk or a sorted T-cell subset (CD4+, CD8+, memory, or dextramer-sorted; not recorded which), sampled on the day of the first yellow fever vaccination. CDR3 in amino acids: CSARDRLAATDTQYF. CDR3 DNA: TGCAGTGCTAGAGATCGGCTAGCGGCCACAGATACGCAGTATTTT.